The clone carrying this TCR beta chain showed up just a few times. This entry belongs to a study of blood T cell repertoires in COVID-19. Study information: From the United States, Italy and Spain came samples of acute and convalescent COVID-19. From T cells, B-cell-depleted T cells, or PBMCs came the material, which was cDNA or gDNA.

Libraries were prepared by immunoSEQ multiplex PCR; TCRdb keeps only in-frame clonotypes and omits some of them. The sample holds 21,000 or so clones; about 88% are singletons and the top ten take about 10%. V was pared by 4 bases and J by 2 bases, with 6 bases of the junction left unmatched. Germline loops: CDR1 LNHDA, CDR2 SQIVND (reference sequence). The CDR3 contains 15 residues. This clonotype was obtained from a human donor in a cohort sampled during active COVID-19. The donor label of this sample is uncertain. The chain uses TRBV19 and TRBJ2-7; 9 bases map to TRBD1. Sequencing was carried out using peripheral blood. The DNA for the CDR3 is TGTGCCAGTAGTAAACCGGGACAGGGCACCTACGAGCAGTACTTC. This translates into CASSKPGQGTYEQYF.